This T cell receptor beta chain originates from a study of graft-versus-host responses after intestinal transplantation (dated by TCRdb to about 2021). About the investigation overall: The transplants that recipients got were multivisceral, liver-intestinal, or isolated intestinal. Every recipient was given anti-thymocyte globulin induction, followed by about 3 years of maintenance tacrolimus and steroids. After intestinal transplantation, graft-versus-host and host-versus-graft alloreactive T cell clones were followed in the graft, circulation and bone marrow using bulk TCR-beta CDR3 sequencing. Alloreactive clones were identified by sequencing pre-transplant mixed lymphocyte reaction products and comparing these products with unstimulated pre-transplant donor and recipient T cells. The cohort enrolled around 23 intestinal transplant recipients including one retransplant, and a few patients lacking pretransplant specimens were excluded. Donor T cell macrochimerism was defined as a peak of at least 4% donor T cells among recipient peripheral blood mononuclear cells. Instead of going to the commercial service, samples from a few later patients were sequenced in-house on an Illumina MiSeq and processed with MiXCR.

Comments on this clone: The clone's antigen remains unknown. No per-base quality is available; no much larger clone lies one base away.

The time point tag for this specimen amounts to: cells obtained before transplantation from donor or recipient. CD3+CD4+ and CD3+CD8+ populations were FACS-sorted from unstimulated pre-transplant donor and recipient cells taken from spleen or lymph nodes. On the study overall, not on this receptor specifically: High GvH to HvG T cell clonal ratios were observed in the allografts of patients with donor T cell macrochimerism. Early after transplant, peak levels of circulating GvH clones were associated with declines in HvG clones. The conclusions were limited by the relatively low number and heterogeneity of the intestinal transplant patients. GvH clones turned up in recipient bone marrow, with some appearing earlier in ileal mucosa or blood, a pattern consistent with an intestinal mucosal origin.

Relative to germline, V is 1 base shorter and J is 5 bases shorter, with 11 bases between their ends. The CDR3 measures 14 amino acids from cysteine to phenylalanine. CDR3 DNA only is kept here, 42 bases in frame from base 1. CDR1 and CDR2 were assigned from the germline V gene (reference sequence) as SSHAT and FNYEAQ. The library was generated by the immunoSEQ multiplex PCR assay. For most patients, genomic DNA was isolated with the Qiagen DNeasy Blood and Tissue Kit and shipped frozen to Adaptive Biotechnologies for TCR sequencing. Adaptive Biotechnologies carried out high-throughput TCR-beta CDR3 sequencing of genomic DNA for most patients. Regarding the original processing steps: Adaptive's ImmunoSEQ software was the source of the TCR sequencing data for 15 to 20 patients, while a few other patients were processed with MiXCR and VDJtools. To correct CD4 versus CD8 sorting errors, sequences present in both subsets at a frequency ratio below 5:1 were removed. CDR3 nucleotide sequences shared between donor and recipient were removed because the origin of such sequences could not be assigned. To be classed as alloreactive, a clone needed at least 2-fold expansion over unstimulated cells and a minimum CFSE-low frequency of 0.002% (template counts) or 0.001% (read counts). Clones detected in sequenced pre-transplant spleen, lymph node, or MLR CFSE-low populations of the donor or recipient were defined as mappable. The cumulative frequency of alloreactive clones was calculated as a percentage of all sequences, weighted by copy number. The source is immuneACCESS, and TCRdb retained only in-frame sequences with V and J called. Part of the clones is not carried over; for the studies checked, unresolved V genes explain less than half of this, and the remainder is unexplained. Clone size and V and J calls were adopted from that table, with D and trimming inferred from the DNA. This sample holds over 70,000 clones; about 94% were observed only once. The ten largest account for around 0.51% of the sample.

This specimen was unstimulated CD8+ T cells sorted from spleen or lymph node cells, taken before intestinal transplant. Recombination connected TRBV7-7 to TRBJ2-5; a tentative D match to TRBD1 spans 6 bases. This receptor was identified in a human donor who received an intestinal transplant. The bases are TGTGCCAGCAGCTTAGGGGGGCATGCCGAGACCCAGTACTTC. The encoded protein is CASSLGGHAETQYF. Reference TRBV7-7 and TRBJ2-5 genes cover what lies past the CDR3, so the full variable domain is GAGVSQSPRYKVTKRGQDVTLRCDPISSHATLYWYQQALGQGPEFLTYFNYEAQPDKSGLPSDRFSAERPEGSISTLTIQRTEQRDSAMYRCASSLGGHAETQYFGPGTRLLVL.